This T cell receptor (beta chain) appears in the sequencing data of a study of T cell repertoires in cytomegalovirus infection. Study overall: It was the public TCR beta signatures that indicated both CMV infection and matching HLA type.

TCRdb re-derived calls from the reads in MiXCR, one entry per CDR3 protein. The repertoire holds 370,000 or so distinct CDR3 sequences, with about a third as singletons. Of note for this clonotype: What it binds is not known.

CDR3 length: 13 residues. The V end lost 3 bases, the J end lost 9 bases, and 14 bases lay between the germline ends. From germline, CDR1 is MGHRA and CDR2 YSYEKL. The V call is TRBV4-1, the J call TRBJ1-2; D remains ambiguous. This material consisted of cultured PBMCs, taken from culture after CMV antigen stimulation. This receptor was taken from a human donor in good health (CMV status not recorded). Some clones in this sample may be carry-over from other donors' samples. In DNA form, the CDR3 reads TGCGCCAGCAGCCAGCCGGAGGTGTTGAGCTACACCTTC. Translating gives CASSQPEVLSYTF.